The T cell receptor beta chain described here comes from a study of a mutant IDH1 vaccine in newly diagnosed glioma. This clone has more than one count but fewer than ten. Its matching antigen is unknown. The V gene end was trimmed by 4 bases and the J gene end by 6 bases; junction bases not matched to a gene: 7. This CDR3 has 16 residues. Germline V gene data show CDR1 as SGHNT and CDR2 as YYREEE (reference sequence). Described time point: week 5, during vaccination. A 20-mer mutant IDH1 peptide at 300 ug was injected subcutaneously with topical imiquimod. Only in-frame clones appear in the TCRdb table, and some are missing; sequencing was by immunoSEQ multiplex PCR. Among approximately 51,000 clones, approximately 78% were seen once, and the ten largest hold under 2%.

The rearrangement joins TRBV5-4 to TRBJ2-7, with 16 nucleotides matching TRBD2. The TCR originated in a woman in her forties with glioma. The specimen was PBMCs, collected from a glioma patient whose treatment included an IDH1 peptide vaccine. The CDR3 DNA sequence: TGTGCCAGCAGCGTCCCGGGACTAGCGGGGGGGCGCGAGCAGTACTTC. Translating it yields CASSVPGLAGGREQYF.